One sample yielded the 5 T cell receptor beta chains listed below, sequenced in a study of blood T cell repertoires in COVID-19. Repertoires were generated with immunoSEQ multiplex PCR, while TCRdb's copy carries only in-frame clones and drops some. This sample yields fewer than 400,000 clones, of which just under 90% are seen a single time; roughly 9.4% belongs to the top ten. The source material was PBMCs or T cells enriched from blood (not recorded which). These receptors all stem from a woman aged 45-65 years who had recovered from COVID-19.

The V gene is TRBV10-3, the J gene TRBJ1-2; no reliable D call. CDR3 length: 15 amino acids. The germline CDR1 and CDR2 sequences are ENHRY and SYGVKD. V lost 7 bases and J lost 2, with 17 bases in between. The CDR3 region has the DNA TGTGCCATCACCGAGGGTTTCACAACCAACTATGGCTACACCTTC. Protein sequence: CAITEGFTTNYGYTF.

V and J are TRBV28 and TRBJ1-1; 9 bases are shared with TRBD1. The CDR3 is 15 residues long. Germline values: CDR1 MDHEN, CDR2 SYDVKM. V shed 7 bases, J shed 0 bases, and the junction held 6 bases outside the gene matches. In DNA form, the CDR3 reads TGTGCCAGCACCTCCACAGGGGGCTTGAACACTGAAGCTTTCTTT. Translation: CASTSTGGLNTEAFF.

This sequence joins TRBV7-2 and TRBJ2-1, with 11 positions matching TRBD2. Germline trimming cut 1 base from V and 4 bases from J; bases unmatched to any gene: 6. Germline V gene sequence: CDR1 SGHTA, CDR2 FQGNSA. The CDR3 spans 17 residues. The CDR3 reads CASSLGTTSGGYNEQFF. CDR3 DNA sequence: TGTGCCAGCAGCTTAGGGACTACTAGCGGGGGTTACAATGAGCAGTTCTTC. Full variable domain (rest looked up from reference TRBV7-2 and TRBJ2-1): GAGVSQSPSNKVTEKGKDVELRCDPISGHTALYWYRQSLGQGLEFLIYFQGNSAPDKSGLPSDRFSAERTGGSVSTLTIQRTQQEDSAVYLCASSLGTTSGGYNEQFFGPGTRLTVL.

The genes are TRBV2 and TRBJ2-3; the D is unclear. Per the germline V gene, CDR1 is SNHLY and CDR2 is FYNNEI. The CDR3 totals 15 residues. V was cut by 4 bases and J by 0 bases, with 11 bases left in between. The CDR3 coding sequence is TGTGCCAGCAGTGGATCGACAACTAGCACAGATACGCAGTATTTT. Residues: CASSGSTTSTDTQYF.

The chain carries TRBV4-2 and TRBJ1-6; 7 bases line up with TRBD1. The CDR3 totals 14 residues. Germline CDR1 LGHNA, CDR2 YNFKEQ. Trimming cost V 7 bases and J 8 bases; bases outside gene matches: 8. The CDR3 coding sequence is TGTGCCAGCAACCCGGGACAGCGCGATTCACCCCTCCACTTT. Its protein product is CASNPGQRDSPLHF.